Each of the 27 T cell receptor beta chains below was sequenced from the same sample in a study of T cells after yellow fever vaccination. TCRdb re-analysed the 5' RACE reads in MiXCR, keeping a single row per CDR3 protein. The sample lists about 85,000 distinct CDR3 sequences; roughly 13% were seen once. This sample comprised CD8+ T cells not binding an NS4B(214-222) dextramer, sorted from PBMCs, obtained roughly 20 days after the first yellow fever vaccination. The source is a young man who received the YFV17D yellow fever vaccine.

This clonotype was picked up a small number of times. The gene calls are TRBV9 and TRBJ1-4; D may be TRBD1 (5 bases). Germline loops: CDR1 SGDLS, CDR2 YYNGEE. The CDR3 totals 13 residues. Between the trimmed V and J ends, which lost 0 bases and 6 bases, there was a span of 6 bases. CDR3: CASSVGGDEKLFF. Written as DNA, the CDR3 is TGTGCCAGCAGCGTAGGGGGGGATGAAAAACTGTTTTTT.

This clonotype came up a few times. The chain has TRBV4-1 and TRBJ2-5; TRBD1 matches 7 bases. The ends lost 4 bases at V and 5 bases at J; junction bases unmatched: 13. The germline V gene has CDR1 MGHRA and CDR2 YSYEKL. The CDR3 loop spans 16 amino acids. In nucleotides, the CDR3 is TGCGCCAGCAGCCGTTTGTTCGCGACAGGGTTGGAGACCCAGTACTTC. It specifies CASSRLFATGLETQYF.

The table lists this clonotype with a few counts. One end of the junction is discordant with germline, which a read error may explain. This chain links TRBV7-7 with TRBJ2-3; 14 bases fit TRBD2. CDR1 and CDR2 from the germline V gene are SSHAT and FNYEAQ (reference sequence). This CDR3 is 18 amino acids long. The CDR3 loop is CASSLNSGLAGEGDTQYF. Here the CDR3 DNA reads TGTGCTAGCAGCCTAAACTCGGGACTAGCGGGGGAAGGAGATACGCAGTATTTT.

This clonotype appeared a few times. The chain is built from TRBV19 and TRBJ2-1, with 9 bases identical to TRBD1. V gave up 6 bases and J gave up 8 bases; unmatched junction bases: 11. Germline assignment: CDR1 LNHDA and CDR2 SQIVND (reference sequence). The CDR3 consists of 15 residues. Here the CDR3 DNA reads TGTGCCAGTAGCCCCGGACAGGGGATTGTGCATGAGCAGTTCTTC. The encoded protein is CASSPGQGIVHEQFF.

This chain connects TRBV4-2 to TRBJ1-5; no definite D call. The CDR3 is 14 residues long. Germline V gene lookup returns CDR1 LGHNA and CDR2 YNFKEQ. The V gene lost 4 bases and the J gene lost 2 bases, with 9 bases spanning the gap. CDR3 nucleotides: TGTGCCAGCAGCCCACCTGGGCGCAATCAGCCCCAGCATTTT. It encodes CASSPPGRNQPQHF.

This clonotype was observed a few times. V and J are TRBV19 and TRBJ2-1; D not resolved. The CDR3 is 12 amino acids. V lost 3 bases to trimming and J lost 6 bases, with 6 bases between them. The germline gives CDR1 LNHDA, CDR2 SQIVND (reference sequence). The CDR3 nucleotides are TGTGCCAGTAGTATTCTACGCAATGAGCAGTTCTTC. Its translation is CASSILRNEQFF.

This chain joins TRBV7-2 and TRBJ2-2, with 10 bases fitting TRBD2. CDR3 length: 15 amino acids. V trimming: 5 bases; J trimming: 6 bases; junction bases outside the gene matches: 6. CDR1 and CDR2 from the germline V gene are SGHTA and FQGNSA. This CDR3 is CASSATGTSAGELFF. The CDR3 nucleotides read TGTGCCAGCAGCGCCACCGGGACTAGCGCCGGGGAGCTGTTTTTT.

There are a few counts of this clonotype. The chain couples TRBV4-3 to TRBJ2-5; 10 bases are shared with TRBD1. The germline V gene encodes CDR1 LGHNA and CDR2 YSLEER. This CDR3 has 16 residues. V lost 4 bases, J lost 2 bases, and 7 bases stayed unmatched. The CDR3 loop is CASSPGTGDLQETQYF. CDR3 nucleotide sequence: TGCGCCAGCAGCCCAGGGACAGGGGATCTTCAAGAGACCCAGTACTTC.

This clonotype was counted a few times. The gene calls are TRBV29-1 and TRBJ1-4; no clear D. The CDR3 extends over 16 amino acids. Trimming removed 6 bases at V and 7 bases at J, with 24 bases between. From germline, CDR1 is SQVTM and CDR2 ANQGSEA. CDR3 region: CSVLLMVHPFGEKLFF. The DNA for the CDR3 is TGCAGCGTCCTACTCATGGTCCACCCCTTCGGTGAAAAACTGTTTTTT.

This clonotype was found a few times. This chain joins TRBV12-3 or TRBV12-4 and TRBJ2-1, with D tentatively TRBD2 (5 bases). The CDR3 sequence is 14 residues long. Trimming took off 3 bases at V and 5 bases at J, with 11 bases between the two ends. DNA for the CDR3: TGTGCCAGCAGTTTCCCTGGACTTGACAATGAGCAGTTCTTC. Translation: CASSFPGLDNEQFF.

The sample holds a few counts of this clonotype. The chain employs TRBV7-9 and TRBJ2-2; unclear D gene. This CDR3 comprises 18 residues. V dropped 2 bases and J dropped 0 bases, with 16 bases sitting between them. CDR1 is SEHNR and CDR2 is FQNEAQ in the germline V gene (reference sequence). This CDR3 is CASSLNFQLVSNTGELFF. The CDR3 DNA is TGTGCCAGCAGCTTAAATTTTCAACTGGTATCGAACACCGGGGAGCTGTTTTTT.

In this sample, this clonotype turned up many times. This chain joins TRBV28 and TRBJ2-7, with TRBD1 matching 8 bases. Per the germline V gene, CDR1 is MDHEN and CDR2 is SYDVKM. With 3 bases clipped from V and 0 bases from J, the junction kept 7 bases outside the gene matches. The CDR3 runs to 16 residues. CDR3 sequence: CASSFDRGFNSYEQYV. The CDR3 DNA reads TGTGCCAGCAGTTTCGACAGGGGCTTTAACTCCTACGAGCAGTACGTC.

There are a few counts of this clonotype. The rearrangement uses TRBV28 and TRBJ1-1; 7 nucleotides agree with TRBD1. Germline-derived CDR1 and CDR2 are MDHEN and SYDVKM. This CDR3 comprises 17 residues. Germline trimming cut 8 bases from V and 1 base from J; bases unmatched to any gene: 16. Written as DNA, the CDR3 is TGTGCCAGCGACAGGGCGACCAGCTTATCCGCGAACACTGAAGCTTTCTTT. This translates into CASDRATSLSANTEAFF. Full variable domain (outside the CDR3, taken from reference TRBV28 and TRBJ1-1): DVKVTQSSRYLVKRTGEKVFLECVQDMDHENMFWYRQDPGLGLRLIYFSYDVKMKEKGDIPEGYSVSREKKERFSLILESASTNQTSMYLCASDRATSLSANTEAFFGQGTRLTVV.

This clonotype was recorded a few times. This chain joins TRBV4-2 and TRBJ2-3; no clear D gene. Trimming took off 3 bases at V and 1 base at J, with 8 bases between the two ends. The germline V gene encodes CDR1 LGHNA and CDR2 YNFKEQ. This CDR3 has 14 amino acids. The CDR3 DNA reads TGTGCCAGCAGCCACAGTCAAGGCACAGATACGCAGTATTTT. Translating gives CASSHSQGTDTQYF.

This clonotype was detected only once. This chain joins TRBV6-1 and TRBJ1-6; D is undetermined. Germline V CDR1 and CDR2: MNHNS, SASEGT. V was pared by 7 bases and J by 10 bases, with 20 bases between. The CDR3 runs 15 residues. The CDR3 is CASTLGSPFRSPLHF. In DNA, the CDR3 is TGTGCCAGCACCTTAGGGTCTCCTTTTCGGTCACCCCTCCACTTT.

CDR3 DNA: TGTGCCAGCAGTGAAACCGGGGCTTACGAGCAGTACGTC. Translating gives CASSETGAYEQYV. The chain joins TRBV2 to TRBJ2-7, with D possibly being TRBD1 or TRBD2 (5 bases each). V lost 2 bases and J 4 bases, leaving 9 bases between the germline ends. Germline V lookup: CDR1 SNHLY, CDR2 FYNNEI. This CDR3 is built from 13 residues.

V gene TRBV4-1 combines with J gene TRBJ2-1; 10 bases are a match to TRBD2. J lost 0 bases, V lost 1 base, and 24 bases had no gene match. The CDR3 is 24 residues long. The germline V gene has CDR1 MGHRA and CDR2 YSYEKL. The CDR3 bases are TGCGCCAGCAGCCAAGGGGTACGGCTAGCGGGGGAGCTCCCGGACTTTAGCTCCTACAATGAGCAGTTCTTC. Protein sequence: CASSQGVRLAGELPDFSSYNEQFF.

The rearrangement joins TRBV5-6 to TRBJ2-6; possibly TRBD1 or TRBD2 for D (5 bases each). This CDR3 is built from 17 residues. The germline V and J ends were trimmed by 4 bases and 4 bases, with 18 bases remaining between them. Germline V gene data show CDR1 as SGHDT and CDR2 as YYEEEE. The CDR3 bases are TGTGCCAGCAGCAAGGGACCTGTCACGAGCGGGGCCAACGTCCTGACTTTC. It specifies CASSKGPVTSGANVLTF.

V usage is TRBV20-1 and J usage is TRBJ2-7; 8 nucleotides agree with TRBD2. The V and J ends lost 1 base and 3 bases, in that order; junction bases with no gene match: 5. The V gene's germline CDR1 is DFQATT and CDR2 SNEGSKA (reference sequence). The CDR3 length is 14 residues. The CDR3 region has the DNA TGCAGTGCTAGAGGTAGCGGGGTCGTCTACGAGCAGTACGTC. Its translation is CSARGSGVVYEQYV.

This sequence joins TRBV20-1 and TRBJ2-7, with D possibly TRBD2 on 6 matching bases. Deletions cut 1 base from V and 0 bases from J, with 7 bases between. CDR3 size: 13 residues. CDR1 and CDR2 from the germline V gene are DFQATT and SNEGSKA (reference sequence). The CDR3 protein is CSARVGGSYEQYF. Written as DNA, the CDR3 is TGCAGTGCTAGAGTCGGGGGCTCCTACGAGCAGTACTTC.

The chain employs TRBV30 and TRBJ1-2; D perhaps matches TRBD1 (6 bases). The germline V gene has CDR1 GTSNPN and CDR2 SVGIG (reference sequence). This CDR3 is built from 14 residues. V gave up 8 bases and J gave up 4 bases, with 20 bases separating them. CDR3 region: CAGETGRRRYGYTF. In DNA, the CDR3 is TGTGCCGGGGAAACAGGGCGAAGGCGCTATGGCTACACCTTC. The entire variable domain, with the rest obtained from reference TRBV30 and TRBJ1-2, is as follows: SQTIHQWPATLVQPVGSPLSLECTVEGTSNPNLYWYRQAAGRGLQLLFYSVGIGQISSEVPQNLSASRPQDRQFILSSKKLLLSDSGFYLCAGETGRRRYGYTFGSGTRLTVV.

The table lists this clonotype with a few counts. CDR3 sequence: CASSEGLAGIYEQYV. The CDR3 nucleotides are TGTGCCAGCAGTGAGGGACTAGCGGGGATCTACGAGCAGTACGTC. This rearrangement joins TRBV2 to TRBJ2-7, with 13 nucleotides matching TRBD2. J gave up 3 bases and V 3 bases, and 2 bases lay outside the gene matches. CDR3 length: 15 residues. Germline V gene data show CDR1 as SNHLY and CDR2 as FYNNEI.

This clonotype was detected a few times. The rearrangement links TRBV6-1 to TRBJ1-1; TRBD1 might be the D (5 bases). Germline assignment: CDR1 MNHNS and CDR2 SASEGT. The V and J ends lost 6 bases and 5 bases respectively, with 19 bases between them. The CDR3 loop spans 15 amino acids. The CDR3 DNA follows: TGTGCCAGCAGGAATAACCTCAGGGCGGGGACTGAAGCTTTCTTT. As protein: CASRNNLRAGTEAFF.

The V gene is TRBV4-1, the J gene TRBJ2-2; D is unresolved. Trimming took 2 bases from V and 5 from J, leaving 12 bases between them. The CDR3 runs to 15 residues. The germline CDR1 and CDR2 sequences are MGHRA and YSYEKL. CDR3: CASSQWQAFTGELFF. The CDR3 region has the DNA TGCGCCAGCAGCCAATGGCAGGCCTTTACCGGGGAGCTGTTTTTT.

This clonotype was seen more than once but under ten times. This chain joins TRBV29-1 and TRBJ2-1; 11 positions agree with TRBD2. CDR3 length equals 15 residues. The V segment lost 4 bases and the J segment 0 bases; nucleotides outside the gene matches: 2. In germline, CDR1 is SQVTM, CDR2 ANQGSEA. The DNA of the CDR3 is TGCAGCGTTGGACTAGCGGGGAGCTCCTACAATGAGCAGTTCTTC. This translates into CSVGLAGSSYNEQFF.

The table lists this clonotype with a few counts. The chain carries TRBV5-6 and TRBJ1-1, with TRBD1 as a possible D gene (6 bases). This CDR3 has 17 amino acids. The V gene's germline CDR1 is SGHDT and CDR2 YYEEEE. V lost 0 bases to trimming and J lost 0 bases, with 15 bases between them. The CDR3 DNA sequence: TGTGCCAGCAGCTTGGTCGGAGGGGGGGTCATGAACACTGAAGCTTTCTTT. Its protein product is CASSLVGGGVMNTEAFF.

V and J are TRBV4-1 and TRBJ2-1, with 8 nucleotides matching TRBD2. CDR3 length: 16 residues. Germline V CDR1 and CDR2: MGHRA, YSYEKL. V was clipped by 0 bases and J by 6 bases; unmatched bases: 7. CDR3 sequence (DNA): TGCGCCAGCAGCCAAGATGCCCCCGGACTAGCCAATGAGCAGTTCTTC. It translates to CASSQDAPGLANEQFF.